This entry lists 11 T cell receptor beta chains sequenced from one sample in a study of T cells in Graves' hyperthyroidism and ophthalmopathy. Template material for amplifying TCR beta CDR3 regions consisted of RNA transcripts. First-round RT-PCR targeting the TCR CDR3 was performed with the HTBI primer set. MiXCR was run by TCRdb on the multiplex PCR reads, yielding one entry per CDR3 protein. The table has around 500,000 distinct CDR3 sequences, about 22% seen once; the top ten hold around 54%. Sequencing was carried out using blood. Receptors originate from a woman aged 65 to 85 with Graves' ophthalmopathy.

DNA of the CDR3: TGTGCCAGCACCATAGGACTAGACAGCGGCCCCGGGGAGACCCAGTACTTC. Amino acids: CASTIGLDSGPGETQYF. The chain carries TRBV28 and TRBJ2-5; the match to TRBD2 covers 7 bases. The CDR3 spans 17 residues. The germline V gene encodes CDR1 MDHEN and CDR2 SYDVKM. The trim removed 7 bases at V and 5 bases at J, leaving 19 bases unmatched.

The rearrangement uses TRBV15 and TRBJ1-1; tentatively, D is TRBD1 (6 bases). Between the trimmed V and J ends, which lost 5 bases and 5 bases, there was a span of 15 bases. Germline lookup yields CDR1 LNHNV and CDR2 YYDKDF (reference sequence). This CDR3 spans 14 amino acids. The CDR3 nucleotides read TGTGCCACCAGCCGCAGGGGAGGGATGACTGAAGCTTTCTTT. Amino acids: CATSRRGGMTEAFF.

This clonotype was observed at least ten times. This chain links TRBV2 with TRBJ1-2; D unresolved. This CDR3 has 13 amino acids. CDR1 is SNHLY, CDR2 FYNNEI, per germline. The V end was cut by 1 base, the J end by 1 base, with 4 bases between. CDR3 protein: CASSEEGNYGYTF. For the CDR3, the DNA is TGTGCCAGCAGTGAAGAGGGTAACTATGGCTACACCTTC.

This clonotype has ten or more counts. The chain is built from TRBV7-9 and TRBJ2-7; the D is unclear. Trimming cost V 1 base and J 3 bases, with 4 bases left between them. The CDR3 has 12 residues. Germline CDR1 is SEHNR and CDR2 is FQNEAQ (reference sequence). The CDR3 is CASSLDHYEQYF. In DNA form, the CDR3 reads TGTGCCAGCAGCTTAGATCACTACGAGCAGTACTTC.

This clonotype was seen a few times. V usage is TRBV6-2 or TRBV6-3 and J usage is TRBJ2-5, with D unresolved. Germline assignment: CDR1 MNHEY and CDR2 SVGEGT. The length of the CDR3 is 10 residues. V lost 4 bases and J lost 7, with 4 bases in between. The CDR3 region has the DNA TGTGCCAGCAGTTCCGTGACCCAGTACTTC. This gives the protein CASSSVTQYF.

The CDR3 loop reads CASSEGAAGQNEQFF. Written as DNA, the CDR3 is TGTGCCAGCAGTGAAGGGGCGGCAGGGCAAAATGAGCAGTTCTTC. The rearrangement joins TRBV6-1 to TRBJ2-1; possible D gene TRBD1, 5 bases. V lost 1 base and J 7 bases, leaving 14 bases between the germline ends. Germline V gene sequence: CDR1 MNHNS, CDR2 SASEGT. CDR3 length: 15 amino acids.

This sequence joins TRBV12-3 or TRBV12-4 and TRBJ2-1, with 9 bases fitting TRBD2. J lost 8 bases, V lost 7 bases, and 15 bases had no gene match. The CDR3 is made up of 16 amino acids. Here the CDR3 reads CASTQSGTSSGDEQFF. CDR3 bases: TGTGCCAGCACTCAATCCGGGACTAGCTCCGGGGATGAGCAGTTCTTC.

Worth noting for this clonotype: One end of the junction varies from germline; a read error may be responsible. The rearrangement joins TRBV7-7 to TRBJ2-5; D may be TRBD2 (5 bases). CDR1 is SSHAT, CDR2 FNYEAQ, per germline (reference sequence). CDR3 length: 15 amino acids. CDR3 nucleotide sequence: TGTGCTAGCAGCCTCGGCACTAGATATCAGGAGACCCAGTACTTC. Amino acids: CASSLGTRYQETQYF.

The chain links TRBV9 to TRBJ1-1; 9 bases map to TRBD1. The V segment lost 2 bases and the J segment 11 bases; nucleotides outside the gene matches: 4. Germline CDR1 and CDR2: SGDLS and YYNGEE. The CDR3 length is 12 residues. The CDR3 region has the DNA TGTGCCAGCAGCGTCGGGACAGGGTCGGCTTTCTTT. Its protein product is CASSVGTGSAFF. The full variable domain, rest sourced from reference TRBV9 and TRBJ1-1, is DSGVTQTPKHLITATGQRVTLRCSPRSGDLSVYWYQQSLDQGLQFLIQYYNGEERAKGNILERFSAQQFPDLHSELNLSSLELGDSALYFCASSVGTGSAFFGQGTRLTVV.

The chain links TRBV9 to TRBJ2-5, with TRBD1 matching over 7 bases. The CDR3 is 15 residues long. V gave up 3 bases and J gave up 5 bases; unmatched junction bases: 10. Germline V gene sequence: CDR1 SGDLS, CDR2 YYNGEE. The CDR3 spells CASSASGTEGETQYF. As DNA, the CDR3 is TGTGCCAGCAGCGCCTCCGGGACAGAGGGGGAGACCCAGTACTTC.

Ten or more counts support this clonotype. The chain is built from TRBV12-3 or TRBV12-4 and TRBJ1-1; 8 nucleotides line up with TRBD1. The ends lost 5 bases at V and 8 bases at J; junction bases unmatched: 10. The CDR3 length is 14 residues. The CDR3 is CASSPRQGPKEAFF. The CDR3 DNA reads as TGTGCCAGCAGTCCTAGACAGGGGCCTAAGGAAGCTTTCTTT.